What follows is one T cell receptor beta chain and its context. The antigen is undetermined. The TCR-sequenced patients were three responders to pembrolizumab. Here immunoSEQ multiplex PCR was the method, and the copy in TCRdb shows in-frame clones only, minus some. The profile covers some 70,000 clones, with around four fifths appearing a single time and 4.5% to 7% taken by the ten largest. These data come from a study of PD-1 blockade in mismatch repair-deficient tumors. Study as a whole: Patients had around 11 mismatch repair-deficient cancer types and were previously treated and progressing.

V shed 5 bases and J 7 bases; nucleotides not matched to a gene: 3. In germline, CDR1 is MNHNS, CDR2 SASEGT. The CDR3 sequence is 14 residues long. The study's findings and limits: Rapid post-treatment expansion, then contraction, generally preceding radiologic response, marked tumor-resident clones.

The source was peripheral blood, collected 2 weeks after starting pembrolizumab. The chain combines TRBV6-1 with TRBJ1-6; 9 bases align to TRBD1. The clonotype originates from an adult with mismatch repair-deficient cancer. The CDR3 loop is CASSPGTGNSPLHF. The CDR3 nucleotides read TGTGCCAGCAGTCCCGGGACAGGGAATTCACCCCTCCACTTT.